This passage covers 16 T cell receptor beta chains from one sample sequenced in a study of blood T cell repertoires in COVID-19. Repertoires were generated with immunoSEQ multiplex PCR, while TCRdb's copy carries only in-frame clones and drops some. This sample has over 150,000 clones, with 88% found just once. Input material: PBMCs or T cells enriched from blood (not recorded which). The receptors shown here come from a woman under 30 who had recovered from COVID-19.

The rearrangement joins TRBV21-1 to TRBJ2-7; the table's D call, TRBD2, has no DNA check behind it. TRBV21-1 is a pseudogene. The CDR3 is made up of 15 amino acids. CDR3 DNA sequence: TGTGCCAGCAGCAAAAAAAGGGACTCCTCCTACGAGCAGTACTTC. Translated: CASSKKRDSSYEQYF.

V and J are TRBV19 and TRBJ1-6; 8 bases are shared with TRBD1. After removal of 8 bases from V and 9 bases from J, the junction contained 15 bases not matched to a gene. In germline, CDR1 is LNHDA, CDR2 SQIVND (reference sequence). This CDR3 contains 16 residues. The DNA of the CDR3 is TGTGCCAGTTCCAACCTTGACAGGGGTAAAGTTTCACCCCTCCACTTT. Translating it yields CASSNLDRGKVSPLHF. Combining the CDR3 with reference TRBV19 and TRBJ1-6 gives the whole variable domain DGGITQSPKYLFRKEGQNVTLSCEQNLNHDAMYWYRQDPGQGLRLIYYSQIVNDFQKGDIAEGYSVSREKKESFPLTVTSAQKNPTAFYLCASSNLDRGKVSPLHFGNGTRLTVT.

This clone was detected a few times. The chain recombines TRBV19 with TRBJ1-5, with D maybe TRBD1 (5 bases). Trimming pared 2 bases from V and 6 bases from J, leaving 26 bases between. The CDR3 totals 19 residues. Germline V gene lookup returns CDR1 LNHDA and CDR2 SQIVND (reference sequence). The CDR3 reads CASSISGGGRLYRSQPQHF. DNA of the CDR3: TGTGCCAGTAGTATATCTGGCGGGGGAAGGCTATATCGGAGTCAGCCCCAGCATTTT. The full variable domain, rest sourced from reference TRBV19 and TRBJ1-5, is DGGITQSPKYLFRKEGQNVTLSCEQNLNHDAMYWYRQDPGQGLRLIYYSQIVNDFQKGDIAEGYSVSREKKESFPLTVTSAQKNPTAFYLCASSISGGGRLYRSQPQHFGDGTRLSIL.

The V and J genes are TRBV7-6 and TRBJ2-3, with a weak D call TRBD1 (5 bases). Germline CDR1 SGHVS, CDR2 FNYEAQ. V lost 5 bases and J 9 bases, leaving 12 bases between the germline ends. This CDR3 contains 12 residues. The CDR3 DNA sequence: TGTGCCAGCAGCGCTCAGGGTGAAACGCAGTATTTT. It yields the protein CASSAQGETQYF.

This chain connects TRBV6-1 to TRBJ2-1, with D possibly matching TRBD2 (6 bases). Per germline, CDR1 MNHNS and CDR2 SASEGT. This CDR3 has 16 amino acids. The V end lost 1 base, the J end lost 7 bases, and 17 bases lay between the germline ends. DNA for the CDR3: TGTGCCAGCAGTGAAGGTCTAGCGCAATACTATAATGAGCAGTTCTTC. It encodes CASSEGLAQYYNEQFF.

The chain has TRBV30 and TRBJ2-3; tentatively, D is TRBD2 (6 bases). The V gene's germline CDR1 is GTSNPN and CDR2 SVGIG (reference sequence). This CDR3 comprises 14 residues. The V end was cut by 2 bases, the J end by 0 bases, with 9 bases between. CDR3 DNA sequence: TGTGCCTGGAGTCTCGGACTAAGCACAGATACGCAGTATTTT. Protein: CAWSLGLSTDTQYF.

There are a few counts of this clone. This chain joins TRBV6-1 and TRBJ1-2; D is possibly TRBD1 (5 bases). Germline CDR1 MNHNS, CDR2 SASEGT. The CDR3 length is 16 residues. Trimming pared 0 bases from V and 3 bases from J, leaving 14 bases between. DNA for the CDR3: TGTGCCAGCAGTGAAGCGCTTGGGGCAGATTACTATGGCTACACCTTC. Amino acids: CASSEALGADYYGYTF.

This chain uses TRBV7-2 with TRBJ1-2; 10 bases fit TRBD1. In germline, CDR1 is SGHTA, CDR2 FQGNSA. The CDR3 spans 16 residues. The ends lost 4 bases at V and 4 bases at J; junction bases unmatched: 9. The CDR3 DNA sequence: TGTGCCAGCAGCTCCCGCGACAGGGGGCTCATCTATGGCTACACCTTC. It codes for CASSSRDRGLIYGYTF.

This chain links TRBV27 with TRBJ2-4; 8 bases map to TRBD2. CDR1 and CDR2 (germline): MNHEY, SMNVEV (reference sequence). V shed 2 bases and J 12 bases; nucleotides not matched to a gene: 12. The CDR3 extends over 15 amino acids. In nucleotides, the CDR3 is TGTGCCAGCAGTTTAAGGGTCGGTAGCGGGGCCACTCAGTACTTC. Encoded protein: CASSLRVGSGATQYF.

The gene calls are TRBV5-6 and TRBJ1-2; the D gene is possibly TRBD1 (5 bases). Germline V CDR1 and CDR2: SGHDT, YYEEEE. The CDR3 loop spans 14 amino acids. With 2 bases removed from V and 5 bases from J, the gap between germline ends came to 13 bases. The CDR3 nucleotides are TGTGCCAGCAGCTTCCCGTCAGGGATGTATGGCTACACCTTC. As protein: CASSFPSGMYGYTF. The full variable domain, its missing parts supplied by reference TRBV5-6 and TRBJ1-2, is DAGVTQSPTHLIKTRGQQVTLRCSPKSGHDTVSWYQQALGQGPQFIFQYYEEEERQRGNFPDRFSGHQFPNYSSELNVNALLLGDSALYLCASSFPSGMYGYTFGSGTRLTVV.

CDR3 in amino acids: CASTLEGQGYTGELFF. CDR3 sequence (DNA): TGTGCCAGCACCCTCGAAGGACAGGGTTACACCGGGGAGCTGTTTTTT. The chain combines TRBV9 with TRBJ2-2; 8 nucleotides agree with TRBD1. J lost 3 bases, V lost 6 bases, and 10 bases had no gene match. Looked up from germline, CDR1 is SGDLS and CDR2 is YYNGEE. CDR3 length equals 16 residues.

J is TRBJ1-1 and V is TRBV5-1; TRBD1 is a possible D gene (5 bases). The germline V and J ends were trimmed by 0 bases and 5 bases, with 11 bases remaining between them. CDR1 is SGHRS, CDR2 YFSETQ, per germline. This CDR3 contains 14 residues. CDR3 bases: TGCGCCAGCAGCTTGGTCCGGGAGGGGACTGAAGCTTTCTTT. Translating it yields CASSLVREGTEAFF.

The CDR3 sequence is CASSLEGAVLGYTF. CDR3 in DNA: TGTGCCAGCAGCTTAGAGGGGGCGGTGTTAGGCTACACCTTC. This rearrangement joins TRBV7-2 to TRBJ1-2; TRBD1 matches 7 bases. The CDR3 contains 14 residues. V was clipped by 1 base and J by 8 bases; unmatched bases: 7. Per germline, CDR1 SGHTA and CDR2 FQGNSA.

This chain uses TRBV5-1 with TRBJ1-4; 7 bases map to TRBD1. CDR1 is SGHRS and CDR2 is YFSETQ in the germline V gene. V lost 4 bases and J lost 7; bases outside the gene matches: 4. CDR3 length: 13 amino acids. The CDR3 protein is CASSGGGGEKLFF. The CDR3 coding sequence is TGCGCCAGCAGCGGAGGGGGCGGTGAAAAACTGTTTTTT. The entire variable domain, with the rest obtained from reference TRBV5-1 and TRBJ1-4, is as follows: KAGVTQTPRYLIKTRGQQVTLSCSPISGHRSVSWYQQTPGQGLQFLFEYFSETQRNKGNFPGRFSGRQFSNSRSEMNVSTLELGDSALYLCASSGGGGEKLFFGSGTQLSVL.

The chain uses TRBV29-1 and TRBJ1-2; no clear D. Germline V gene sequence: CDR1 SQVTM, CDR2 ANQGSEA. This CDR3 contains 12 residues. V shed 4 bases and J shed 3 bases, with 9 bases lying between them. The CDR3 here is CSVGLGDYGYTF. CDR3 coding DNA: TGCAGCGTTGGTCTCGGGGACTATGGCTACACCTTC.

V and J are TRBV2 and TRBJ1-5; D is uncertain. The CDR3 extends over 13 amino acids. Between the trimmed V and J ends, which lost 8 bases and 0 bases, there was a span of 8 bases. Germline CDR1 SNHLY, CDR2 FYNNEI. This CDR3 reads CASAGDSNQPQHF. DNA of the CDR3: TGTGCCAGCGCGGGTGATAGCAATCAGCCCCAGCATTTT. The whole variable domain, remainder taken from reference TRBV2 and TRBJ1-5, is EPEVTQTPSHQVTQMGQEVILRCVPISNHLYFYWYRQILGQKVEFLVSFYNNEISEKSEIFDDQFSVERPDGSNFTLKIRSTKLEDSAMYFCASAGDSNQPQHFGDGTRLSIL.